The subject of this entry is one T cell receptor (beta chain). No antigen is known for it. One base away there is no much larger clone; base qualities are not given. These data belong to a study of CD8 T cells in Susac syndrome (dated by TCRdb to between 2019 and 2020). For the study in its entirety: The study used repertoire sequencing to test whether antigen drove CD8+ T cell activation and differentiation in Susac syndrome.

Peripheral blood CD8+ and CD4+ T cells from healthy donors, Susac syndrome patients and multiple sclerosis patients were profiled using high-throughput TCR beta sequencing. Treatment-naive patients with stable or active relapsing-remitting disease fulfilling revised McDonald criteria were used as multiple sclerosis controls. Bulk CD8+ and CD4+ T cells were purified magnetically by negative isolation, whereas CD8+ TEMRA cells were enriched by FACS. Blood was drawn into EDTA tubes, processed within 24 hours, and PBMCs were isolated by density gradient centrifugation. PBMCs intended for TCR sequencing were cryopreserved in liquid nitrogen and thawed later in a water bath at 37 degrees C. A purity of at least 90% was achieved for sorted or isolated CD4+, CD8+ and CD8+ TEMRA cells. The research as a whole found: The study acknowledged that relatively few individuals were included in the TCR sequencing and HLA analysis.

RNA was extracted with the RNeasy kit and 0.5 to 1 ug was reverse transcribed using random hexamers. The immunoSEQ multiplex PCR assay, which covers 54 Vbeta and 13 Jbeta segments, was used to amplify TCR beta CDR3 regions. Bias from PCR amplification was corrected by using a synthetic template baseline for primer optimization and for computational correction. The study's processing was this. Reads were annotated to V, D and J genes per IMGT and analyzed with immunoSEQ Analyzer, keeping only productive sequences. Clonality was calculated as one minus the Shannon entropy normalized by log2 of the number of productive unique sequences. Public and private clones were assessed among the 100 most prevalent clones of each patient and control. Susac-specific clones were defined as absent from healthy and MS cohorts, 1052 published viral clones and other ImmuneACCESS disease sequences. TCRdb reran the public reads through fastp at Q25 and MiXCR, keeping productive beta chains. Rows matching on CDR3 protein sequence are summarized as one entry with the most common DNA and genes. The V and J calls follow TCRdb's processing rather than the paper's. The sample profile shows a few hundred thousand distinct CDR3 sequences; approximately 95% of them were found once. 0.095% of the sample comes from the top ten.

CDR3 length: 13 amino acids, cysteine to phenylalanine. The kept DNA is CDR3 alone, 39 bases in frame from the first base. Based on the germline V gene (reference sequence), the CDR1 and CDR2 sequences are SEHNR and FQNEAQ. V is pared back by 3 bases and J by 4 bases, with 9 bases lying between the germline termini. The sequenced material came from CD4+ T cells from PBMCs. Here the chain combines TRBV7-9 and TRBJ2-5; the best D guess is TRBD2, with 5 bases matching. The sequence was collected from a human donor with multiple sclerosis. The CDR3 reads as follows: CASSFRAGETQYF. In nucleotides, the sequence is TGTGCCAGCAGCTTCCGGGCGGGAGAGACCCAGTACTTC.